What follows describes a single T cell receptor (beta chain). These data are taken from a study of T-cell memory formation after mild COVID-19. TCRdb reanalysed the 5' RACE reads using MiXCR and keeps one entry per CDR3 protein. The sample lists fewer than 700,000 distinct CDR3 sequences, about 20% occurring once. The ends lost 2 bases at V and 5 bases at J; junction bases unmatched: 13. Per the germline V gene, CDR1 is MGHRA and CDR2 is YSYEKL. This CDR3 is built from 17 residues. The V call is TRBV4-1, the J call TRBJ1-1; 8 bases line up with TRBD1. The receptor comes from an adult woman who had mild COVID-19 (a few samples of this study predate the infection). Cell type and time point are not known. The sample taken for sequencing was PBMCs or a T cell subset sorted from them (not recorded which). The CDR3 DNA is TGCGCCAGCAGCCAACTAGTCGGGACAGGCCCTGGGACTGAAGCTTTCTTT. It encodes CASSQLVGTGPGTEAFF.